This T cell receptor beta chain originates from a study of blood T cell repertoires in COVID-19 (TCRdb year 2020). Regarding the research as a whole: Samples from collaborators originated in the United States, Italy and Spain and spanned both the acute and convalescent phases of COVID-19. The samples were drawn from two sources: the first 160 participants of the ongoing ImmuneRACE study, and 1,254 subjects contributed by 6 global collaborators. The material from the prospective study consisted of cDNA or gDNA derived from T cells, B-cell-depleted T cells, or PBMCs. Subjects who had been exposed to COVID-19, were actively infected with it, or had recovered from it provided the deeply sampled blood TCRbeta repertoires that made up the dataset. The repertoires were made available in a free public database intended to serve as a resource for research on the immune response to SARS-CoV-2. Sample metadata almost always included a de-identified subject ID, COVID-19 status, age in years and sex. Where available, HLA class I and class II types were taken from metadata supplied by the sample provider and were not determined by assay-based typing.

TCRbeta CDR3 regions were amplified from genomic DNA using the immunoSEQ Assay, a bias-controlled multiplex PCR. On the authors' methods: Within the assay, amplification of reference gene primers was used to estimate how many nucleated cells each sample contained. Sequence reads were collapsed and filtered to measure the absolute abundance of every unique TCRbeta CDR3 rearrangement. For each sample, productive Simpson clonality was calculated by taking the square root of Simpson's diversity index across productive rearrangements. TCRdb limited this immuneACCESS table to in-frame rearrangements with V and J called. A share of clones is missing; checked studies link under half to unresolved V genes, and the rest is unexplained. The V and J calls and the clone size are those of that table, but D and trimming were determined from the DNA. Within this sample are hundreds of thousands of clones, with about nine tenths of them counted one time only. The ten largest clonotypes hold roughly a tenth of the sample.

V sheds 4 bases and J sheds 2 bases, leaving 21 bases between their ends. Including cysteine and phenylalanine, the CDR3 has 17 amino acids. The read is trimmed to its CDR3 DNA, 51 bases read in frame from base 1. CDR1 and CDR2 are read off the germline V gene (reference sequence) as SGHKS and YYEKEE. Participants in the prospective study were enrolled through a virtual design, were aged roughly 18 to 100 years, and lived in 24 United States geographic areas. Cohort assignment in the prospective study relied on participant-reported clinical history from a screening survey and a study questionnaire. For ImmuneRACE Cohort 3, a participant was defined as recovered based on two consecutive negative NP/OP PCR tests, clearance by a healthcare professional, or resolution of symptoms. Mobile phlebotomists in the prospective study collected whole blood, serum and a nasopharyngeal or oropharyngeal swab from every participant. Prospective study participants could optionally give additional blood draws and questionnaires over an approximately two-month period. Prospective study blood samples were shipped either frozen or at room temperature before DNA extraction.

Broader findings and caveats from the paper: How much clinical and demographic metadata was included differed by source and by participant, and the metadata was provided uncurated.

As concerns this clone: No cognate antigen has been identified for it. Base qualities are not provided; no much larger clone lies one nucleotide away.

The sequenced sample was PBMCs or T cells enriched from blood (not recorded which). Rearrangement joined TRBV5-5 to TRBJ2-5, with TRBD2 as a weak D call on 6 bases. The source is a woman aged 30 to 39 who had recovered from COVID-19. The base sequence is TGTGCCAGCAGCCTACCCCGGCTCGGGGGTAGACAAGAGACCCAGTACTTC. This sequence encodes CASSLPRLGGRQETQYF.